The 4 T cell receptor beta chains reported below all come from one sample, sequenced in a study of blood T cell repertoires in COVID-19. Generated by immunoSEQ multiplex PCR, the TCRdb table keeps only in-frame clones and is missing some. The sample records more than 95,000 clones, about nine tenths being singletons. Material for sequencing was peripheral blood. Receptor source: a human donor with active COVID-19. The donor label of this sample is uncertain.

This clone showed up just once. The CDR3 is CAISESTGYTDTQYF. In DNA, the CDR3 is TGTGCCATCAGTGAGTCGACGGGGTACACAGATACGCAGTATTTT. The chain uses TRBV10-3 and TRBJ2-3; maybe TRBD2 (5 bases). Per germline, CDR1 ENHRY and CDR2 SYGVKD. The CDR3 loop spans 15 amino acids. V lost 0 bases, J lost 2 bases, and 9 bases lay in between.

The CDR3 nucleotides read TGTGCCAGCAGTGTTGAGGCTAATGAAAAACTGTTTTTT. This sequence encodes CASSVEANEKLFF. The rearrangement uses TRBV2 and TRBJ1-4; D unclear. V was shortened by 4 bases and J by 3 bases, with 6 bases between the two germline ends. The CDR3 is made up of 13 amino acids. CDR1 SNHLY and CDR2 FYNNEI come from the germline V gene.

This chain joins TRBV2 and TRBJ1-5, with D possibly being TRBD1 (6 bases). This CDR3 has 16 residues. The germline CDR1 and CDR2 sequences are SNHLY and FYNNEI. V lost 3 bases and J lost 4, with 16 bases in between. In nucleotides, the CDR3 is TGTGCCAGCAGTGAGGATCACAGGGTGGATAATCAGCCCCAGCATTTT. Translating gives CASSEDHRVDNQPQHF.

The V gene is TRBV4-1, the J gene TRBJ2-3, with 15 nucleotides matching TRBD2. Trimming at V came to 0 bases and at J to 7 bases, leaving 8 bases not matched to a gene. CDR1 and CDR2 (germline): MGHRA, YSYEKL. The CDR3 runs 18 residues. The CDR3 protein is CASSQEVGLAGGLNTQYF. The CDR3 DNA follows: TGCGCCAGCAGCCAAGAAGTCGGACTAGCGGGGGGGTTAAATACGCAGTATTTT.